This T cell receptor (beta chain) is from a study of blood T cell repertoires in COVID-19. Study context: Samples representing acute and convalescent COVID-19 were sourced from the United States, Italy and Spain. T cells, B-cell-depleted T cells, or PBMCs supplied cDNA or gDNA.

In the study's own analysis: Reference gene primer amplification gave nucleated cell count estimates. Using immunoSEQ multiplex PCR, the repertoire was profiled, and TCRdb retains in-frame clones only, with some absent. From that table come the V and J calls and clone size; the DNA was used to work out D and trimming. The repertoire holds fewer than 300,000 clones, approximately 84% seen once, with more than 9% in the top ten. The length of the CDR3 is 16 residues. V lost 5 bases, J lost 4 bases, and 9 bases stayed unmatched. Germline loops: CDR1 SGHTA, CDR2 FQGTGA. V gene TRBV7-3 combines with J gene TRBJ2-1; TRBD1 matches at 9 bases. The receptor's source is a man aged 50 to 60 with COVID-19, enrolled during active disease. Source material: peripheral blood. The CDR3 loop is CASSRGMTGGYNEQFF. CDR3 in DNA: TGTGCCAGCAGCCGCGGTATGACAGGGGGTTACAATGAGCAGTTCTTC.